The clone carrying this T cell receptor beta chain was detected once. RNA totalling roughly 0.45 to 1 ug underwent reverse transcription with random hexamers. Multiplex immunoSEQ PCR targeted 54 Vbeta and 13 Jbeta TCR beta segments. TCRdb fed the immunoSEQ multiplex PCR reads into MiXCR, producing one record per CDR3 protein. This table holds fewer than 150,000 distinct CDR3 sequences, more than 90% found once. CDR3 length: 12 residues. CDR1 is MGHDK, CDR2 SYGVNS, per germline. V was clipped by 11 bases and J by 1 base, with 11 bases between them. CD8+ and CD4+ T cells taken from blood had their TCR beta sequenced. These data are taken from a study of CD8 T cells in Susac syndrome.

The origin of this receptor is a human donor in good health. The chain combines TRBV25-1 with TRBJ1-1; D gene ambiguous. Specimen: CD4+ T cells from PBMCs. The CDR3 DNA reads TGTGCCGTTCGTGGGCAGAACACTGAAGCTTTCTTT. As protein: CAVRGQNTEAFF.